A single sample is the source of the 21 T cell receptor beta chains below, sequenced in a study of blood T cell repertoires in COVID-19. Clones were read by immunoSEQ multiplex PCR, and TCRdb kept only the in-frame ones, dropping some. In the table there are approximately 480,000 clones, around 87% of which are singletons. Sequencing input: PBMCs or T cells enriched from blood (not recorded which). Receptors were obtained from a woman aged 18-30 years who had recovered from COVID-19.

This clone was picked up a small number of times. The rearrangement uses TRBV6-5 and TRBJ1-1; D not certain. With 0 bases removed from V and 1 base from J, the gap between germline ends came to 6 bases. The CDR3 totals 14 residues. Germline CDR1 MNHEY, CDR2 SVGAGI. CDR3 sequence reads: CASSYSVGNTEAFF. The CDR3 region has the DNA TGTGCCAGCAGTTACTCCGTCGGGAACACTGAAGCTTTCTTT.

J is TRBJ1-2 and V is TRBV19, with D possibly matching TRBD1 (5 bases). The CDR3 totals 13 residues. Germline CDR1 reads LNHDA; CDR2 reads SQIVND (reference sequence). The V gene lost 5 bases and the J gene lost 4 bases, with 11 bases spanning the gap. DNA for the CDR3: TGTGCCAGTAGTGCTCCCGGGGGCTATGGCTACACCTTC. It yields the protein CASSAPGGYGYTF.

Details on this clone: Other DNA sequences of this sample code for an identical CDR3. The chain couples TRBV5-1 to TRBJ2-6, with a weak D call TRBD2 (6 bases). The V end was cut by 1 base, the J end by 1 base, with 9 bases between. CDR1 SGHRS and CDR2 YFSETQ come from the germline V gene. The CDR3 is made up of 16 amino acids. This CDR3 reads CASSLLGGSGANVLTF. The DNA for the CDR3 is TGCGCCAGCAGCTTGTTGGGGGGATCTGGGGCCAACGTCCTGACTTTC.

The chain combines TRBV18 with TRBJ1-3; D is uncertain. The CDR3 length is 16 residues. V was shortened by 6 bases and J by 0 bases, with 15 bases between the two germline ends. In germline, CDR1 is KGHSH, CDR2 LQKENI. The CDR3 loop is CASSESKADSGNTIYF. The DNA of the CDR3 is TGTGCCAGCTCGGAATCAAAGGCGGACTCTGGAAACACCATATATTTT.

The rearrangement joins TRBV11-2 to TRBJ1-2, with TRBD1 identical over 9 bases. The CDR3 extends over 17 amino acids. Trimming took 3 bases from V and 4 from J; bases not matched to a gene: 12. Germline lookup yields CDR1 SGHAT and CDR2 FQNNGV. The CDR3 here is CASSFGAGTGLSYGYTF. CDR3 nucleotides: TGTGCCAGCAGCTTTGGCGCGGGGACAGGGCTTTCCTATGGCTACACCTTC.

The chain has TRBV3-1 (or the pseudogene TRBV3-2) and TRBJ1-5; D remains unclear. The CDR3 sequence is 14 residues long. V lost 3 bases and J 1 base, leaving 7 bases between the germline ends. CDR1 and CDR2 (germline): LGHDT, YNNKEL (reference sequence). The CDR3 region is CASSQVASNQPQHF. The CDR3 DNA reads TGTGCCAGCAGCCAGGTCGCGAGCAATCAGCCCCAGCATTTT.

The rearrangement joins TRBV19 to TRBJ1-2; no reliable D call. The germline V and J ends were trimmed by 2 bases and 0 bases, with 7 bases remaining between them. The germline gives CDR1 LNHDA, CDR2 SQIVND (reference sequence). The length of the CDR3 is 14 residues. CDR3 region: CASSISAANYGYTF. CDR3 coding DNA: TGTGCCAGTAGTATAAGTGCAGCTAACTATGGCTACACCTTC.

This rearrangement joins TRBV7-2 to TRBJ1-5, with 9 bases lining up with TRBD1. J lost 6 bases, V lost 5 bases, and 2 bases had no gene match. CDR1 is SGHTA, CDR2 FQGNSA, per germline. CDR3 size: 13 residues. CDR3 in DNA: TGTGCCAGCAGCCCGACAGGGGGTCAGCCCCAGCATTTT. Protein sequence: CASSPTGGQPQHF.

The gene calls are TRBV19 and TRBJ2-3; TRBD2 aligns across 12 bases. CDR1 and CDR2 from the germline V gene are LNHDA and SQIVND (reference sequence). J was trimmed by 4 bases and V by 6 bases; bases with no gene match: 17. CDR3 length equals 19 residues. CDR3 bases: TGTGCCAGTAGGGTGCACCTGGCTAGCGGGGGGGGGCTAGCAGATACGCAGTATTTT. This translates into CASRVHLASGGGLADTQYF.

Only one count was recorded for this clone. The chain uses TRBV12-3 or TRBV12-4 and TRBJ1-5, with D perhaps TRBD1 (5 bases). The V end lost 1 base, the J end lost 7 bases, and 8 bases lay between the germline ends. CDR3 length: 13 residues. The CDR3 DNA follows: TGTGCCAGCAGTTTAGAGGACACCCAGCCCCAGCATTTT. This sequence encodes CASSLEDTQPQHF.

CDR3 nucleotide sequence: TGTGCCAGCACCAAGCGACGGTATTACGGGGAGCTGTTTTTT. This gives the protein CASTKRRYYGELFF. The chain carries TRBV28 and TRBJ2-2; D gene uncertain. The CDR3 is made up of 14 amino acids. In germline, CDR1 is MDHEN, CDR2 SYDVKM. V dropped 7 bases and J dropped 7 bases, with 16 bases sitting between them.

The rearrangement links TRBV27 to TRBJ1-1; a possible D gene is TRBD1 (5 bases). The CDR3 is made up of 14 amino acids. Germline V lookup: CDR1 MNHEY, CDR2 SMNVEV (reference sequence). The V gene lost 3 bases and the J gene lost 4 bases, with 12 bases spanning the gap. CDR3 nucleotide sequence: TGTGCCAGCAGTTTCAGCAGGGCGTCCACTGAAGCTTTCTTT. It encodes CASSFSRASTEAFF.

The V call is TRBV12-5, the J call TRBJ1-6; D gene unclear. CDR3 length: 14 residues. Germline V gives CDR1 LGHNT, CDR2 FRNRAP. The V gene lost 1 base and the J gene lost 7 bases, with 8 bases spanning the gap. The CDR3 DNA is TGTGCTAGTGGTTTGGACGGAGGGAATTCACCCCTCCACTTT. It translates to CASGLDGGNSPLHF.

This chain links TRBV9 with TRBJ1-1, with a possible D match to TRBD1 (5 bases). V was pared by 0 bases and J by 3 bases, with 9 bases between. The CDR3 covers 14 residues. The germline V gene encodes CDR1 SGDLS and CDR2 YYNGEE. The CDR3 nucleotides read TGTGCCAGCAGCGTAGGGTGGGGGGACACTGAAGCTTTCTTT. It is translated as CASSVGWGDTEAFF.

The chain uses TRBV7-2 and TRBJ2-5; 7 bases line up with TRBD1. Trimming at V came to 5 bases and at J to 1 base, leaving 4 bases not matched to a gene. This CDR3 contains 14 residues. Germline assignment: CDR1 SGHTA and CDR2 FQGNSA. For the CDR3, the DNA is TGTGCCAGCAGCACAGGACAGGTCCAAGAGACCCAGTACTTC. Its translation is CASSTGQVQETQYF.

The gene calls are TRBV6-5 and TRBJ2-3, with a tentative D call TRBD2 (6 bases). Germline assignment: CDR1 MNHEY and CDR2 SVGAGI. CDR3 length: 15 amino acids. V lost 5 bases to trimming and J lost 1 base, with 13 bases between them. CDR3 amino acids: CASSKRVEGTDTQYF. CDR3 coding DNA: TGTGCCAGCAGTAAGCGGGTGGAGGGCACAGATACGCAGTATTTT.

The chain combines TRBV2 with TRBJ2-2; no reliable D call. The CDR3 length is 16 residues. Trimming took off 7 bases at V and 2 bases at J, with 17 bases between the two ends. Germline CDR1 reads SNHLY; CDR2 reads FYNNEI. CDR3 sequence (DNA): TGTGCCAGCACAGAATCGCCCCGGAGCAACACCGGGGAGCTGTTTTTT. This gives the protein CASTESPRSNTGELFF. Filled out from reference TRBV2 and TRBJ2-2, the complete variable domain reads EPEVTQTPSHQVTQMGQEVILRCVPISNHLYFYWYRQILGQKVEFLVSFYNNEISEKSEIFDDQFSVERPDGSNFTLKIRSTKLEDSAMYFCASTESPRSNTGELFFGEGSRLTVL.

V is TRBV9 and J is TRBJ2-2; D may be TRBD2 (6 bases). The germline V gene encodes CDR1 SGDLS and CDR2 YYNGEE. The length of the CDR3 is 14 residues. With 3 bases removed from V and 4 bases from J, the gap between germline ends came to 10 bases. DNA for the CDR3: TGTGCCAGCAGCGATGTACTAGCCACCGGGGAGCTGTTTTTT. Its protein product is CASSDVLATGELFF. Looking up the rest from reference TRBV9 and TRBJ2-2 gives the full variable domain: DSGVTQTPKHLITATGQRVTLRCSPRSGDLSVYWYQQSLDQGLQFLIQYYNGEERAKGNILERFSAQQFPDLHSELNLSSLELGDSALYFCASSDVLATGELFFGEGSRLTVL.

V usage is TRBV30 and J usage is TRBJ2-1; a possible D gene is TRBD2 (5 bases). The V gene lost 2 bases and the J gene lost 0 bases, with 11 bases spanning the gap. In germline, CDR1 is GTSNPN, CDR2 SVGIG (reference sequence). The CDR3 is 15 amino acids. The CDR3 reads CAWSRIGLSYNEQFF. The CDR3 DNA follows: TGTGCCTGGAGTAGGATAGGACTCTCCTACAATGAGCAGTTCTTC.

The rearrangement links TRBV3-1 (or the pseudogene TRBV3-2) to TRBJ2-2; perhaps TRBD2 as D (5 bases). Trimming pared 2 bases from V and 7 bases from J, leaving 8 bases between. CDR3 length equals 13 residues. The germline gives CDR1 LGHDT, CDR2 YNNKEL (reference sequence). The CDR3 DNA reads as TGTGCCAGCAGCCAATCCGGGGACGGGGAGCTGTTTTTT. Translated, it gives CASSQSGDGELFF.

The genes are TRBV9 and TRBJ1-1, with 7 bases identical to TRBD1. V gave up 4 bases and J gave up 5 bases; unmatched junction bases: 8. This CDR3 comprises 14 residues. Per the germline V gene, CDR1 is SGDLS and CDR2 is YYNGEE. This chain's CDR3 is CASSRTRGETEAFF. The CDR3 DNA sequence: TGTGCCAGCAGCCGGACCAGGGGGGAGACTGAAGCTTTCTTT.